A single count supports the clone carrying this T cell receptor beta chain. Its matching antigen is unknown. Pooling covered second doses at about 4 or about 12 weeks. CDR3 length: 15 residues. Germline V gives CDR1 SGHTA, CDR2 FQGTGA. Unmatched junction bases numbered 5, after V lost 4 bases and J lost 4 bases. This specimen belongs to a study of T cell responses to AZD1222 COVID-19 vaccine. Profiled with immunoSEQ multiplex PCR; TCRdb holds only in-frame clones, not every one. The sample carries about 86,000 clones, 88% recorded once. Notes on the study in general: Following two doses of AZD1222, Spike-specific TCR breadth and depth rose.

The TCR comes from an adult who received the AZD1222 COVID-19 vaccine. The sample consisted of peripheral blood, taken 28 days after the second AZD1222 dose. The genes are TRBV7-3 and TRBJ2-5; 11 bases map to TRBD1. The CDR3 here is CASSWTGGAGETQYF. The CDR3 nucleotides read TGTGCCAGCAGCTGGACAGGGGGCGCGGGAGAGACCCAGTACTTC.